This is a list of T cell receptor beta chains from one sample in a study of Ad26.COV2.S vaccination and SARS-CoV-2 variants. Method: immunoSEQ multiplex PCR; TCRdb's copy keeps in-frame clones and lacks some. The data contain approximately 90,000 clones, roughly 84% of them singletons. The material was peripheral blood, obtained after recovery from COVID-19. The receptors shown here come from a human donor who had recovered from COVID-19. The CDR3 runs from the conserved cysteine through the conserved F or W. D genes are given only for firm matches. Not every row has a clone size; where given, it reads once, few, many or a size class.

14 | NA | TRBJ2-7 | NA | TRBV9 | TGTGCCAGCAGCGTATACGAGACAAACTACGAGCAGTACTTC | CASSVYETNYEQYF
13 | NA | TRBJ1-1 | NA | TRBV27 | TGTGCCAGCAGTTTATCGGGGAGCACTGAAGCTTTCTTT | CASSLSGSTEAFF
18 | few | TRBJ1-3 | TRBD1 | TRBV7-8 | TGTGCCAGCAGCTTAATTAGAAGGGGGCTGAGCTCTGGAAACACCATATATTTT | CASSLIRRGLSSGNTIYF
15 | NA | TRBJ2-3 | TRBD1 | TRBV4-2 | TGTGCCAGCAGCCCTTTGACAGGGCCCACAGATACGCAGTATTTT | CASSPLTGPTDTQYF
11 | NA | TRBJ2-2 | NA | TRBV9 | TGTGCCAGCGGGAGGACCGGGGAGCTGTTTTTT | CASGRTGELFF
16 | NA | TRBJ2-1 | NA | TRBV9 | TGTGCCAGCAGCGTAGGGGGACTCACCACCCCCCGTGAGCAGTTCTTC | CASSVGGLTTPREQFF
16 | few | TRBJ1-6 | TRBD1 | TRBV6-2/TRBV6-3 | TGTGCCAGCAGCCGACGACAGGGACTCAATAATTCACCCCTCCACTTT | CASSRRQGLNNSPLHF
13 | NA | TRBJ1-5 | NA | TRBV28 | TGTGCCAGCAGTTTATTGAACAATCAGCCCCAGCATTTT | CASSLLNNQPQHF
16 | NA | TRBJ2-7 | TRBD2 | TRBV7-6 | TGTGCCAGCAGCGAGATAGGGCTAGCGGGAGTGTACGAGCAGTACTTC | CASSEIGLAGVYEQYF
17 | NA | TRBJ2-6 | TRBD1 | TRBV10-3 | TGTGCCATCAGCCGTCCCGGGACAGGGTTTGGGGCCAACGTCCTGACTTTC | CAISRPGTGFGANVLTF
15 | NA | TRBJ1-5 | NA | TRBV4-3 | TGCGCCAGCAGCCAAGATCTCTGGGGCAATCAGCCCCAGCATTTT | CASSQDLWGNQPQHF
15 | few | TRBJ2-1 | NA | TRBV9 | TGTGCCAGCAGCGCCAAGAGGATCTCCTACAATGAGCAGTTCTTC | CASSAKRISYNEQFF
18 | NA | TRBJ2-3 | NA | TRBV7-2 | TGTGCCAGCAGCTTTATGCCAGGGGTACTTTTTAGCACAGATACGCAGTATTTT | CASSFMPGVLFSTDTQYF
14 | once | TRBJ2-3 | NA | TRBV27 | TGTGCCAGCAGGGTGGACTCCCTCACAGATACGCAGTATTTT | CASRVDSLTDTQYF
14 | NA | TRBJ2-7 | NA | TRBV10-3 | TGTGCCATCAGTGACCCGGGACGGCTTTACGAGCAGTACTTC | CAISDPGRLYEQYF
19 | NA | TRBJ2-6 | TRBD2 | TRBV5-4 | TGTGCCAGCAGCCCACCGTCGGGACTAGCCCTATCTGGGGCCAACGTCCTGACTTTC | CASSPPSGLALSGANVLTF
13 | NA | TRBJ2-2 | NA | TRBV12-5 | TGTGCTAGTGGTTTGGTAGCAAACGGGGAGCTGTTTTTT | CASGLVANGELFF
15 | NA | TRBJ2-7 | TRBD2 | TRBV11-1 | TGTGCCAGCAGCCCTAATGGACTAGCGGGAGTGGAGCAGTACTTC | CASSPNGLAGVEQYF
15 | few | TRBJ1-5 | NA | TRBV3-1/TRBV3-2 | TGTGCCAGCAGCCCGGACCCGGGGCGCAATCAGCCCCAGCATTTT | CASSPDPGRNQPQHF
14 | NA | TRBJ1-1 | TRBD1 | TRBV27 | TGTGCCAGCTTTACAGGGGCCCAGTACACTGAAGCTTTCTTT | CASFTGAQYTEAFF
13 | NA | TRBJ1-3 | NA | TRBV11-3 | TGTGCCAGCAGCCGCGTTTCTGGAAACACCATATATTTT | CASSRVSGNTIYF
15 | NA | TRBJ2-7 | NA | TRBV13 | TGTGCCAGCAGCTTAGGCAGGGGAGGCGGTAACGAGCAGTACTTC | CASSLGRGGGNEQYF
15 | NA | TRBJ1-3 | TRBD1 | TRBV4-3 | TGCGCCAGCAGCCAGGAGACAGGGGGAGGAAACACCATATATTTT | CASSQETGGGNTIYF
12 | NA | TRBJ2-7 | NA | TRBV25-1 | TGTGCCAGCAGGGCCGGAGGGTACGAGCAGTACTTC | CASRAGGYEQYF
18 | few | TRBJ2-7 | TRBD2 | TRBV28 | TGTGCCAGCAGTTTTTATAGCGGGAGGGACGTATTACACGACGAGCAGTACTTC | CASSFYSGRDVLHDEQYF
16 | NA | TRBJ2-5 | NA | TRBV7-2 | TGTGCCAGCAGCTTAGTGAAGGGGCGAGGACAAGAGACCCAGTACTTC | CASSLVKGRGQETQYF
17 | NA | TRBJ2-2 | NA | TRBV7-2 | TGTGCCAGCAGCTTAAACTTGGCGGCAGCGAACACCGGGGAGCTGTTTTTT | CASSLNLAAANTGELFF
17 | few | TRBJ1-1 | NA | TRBV11-2 | TGTGCCAGCAGCTTAGGGGTTCGTAGTCAGGGCGGCGCTGAAGCTTTCTTT | CASSLGVRSQGGAEAFF
16 | few | TRBJ2-5 | TRBD2 | TRBV5-4 | TGTGCCAGCAGCTCCGGACTAGCGGGAGACGGAGAGACCCAGTACTTC | CASSSGLAGDGETQYF
11 | NA | TRBJ1-2 | NA | TRBV7-6 | TGTGCCAGCAGCTTAACGGAAAAGTACACCTTC | CASSLTEKYTF
16 | few | TRBJ1-3 | TRBD1 | TRBV5-4 | TGTGCCAGCAGCTTGGCGGGTGACAGGGCTGGAAACACCATATATTTT | CASSLAGDRAGNTIYF
16 | NA | TRBJ2-7 | NA | TRBV11-3 | TGTGCCAGCAGCCCAAGAGGGACATATATCTCCTACGAGCAGTACTTC | CASSPRGTYISYEQYF
14 | few | TRBJ2-7 | NA | TRBV14 | TGTGCCAGCAGCCAAGGAGTCAGAAGTTACGAGCAGTACTTC | CASSQGVRSYEQYF
16 | NA | TRBJ1-4 | NA | TRBV4-1 | TGCGCCAGCAGCCAAGTCTTCGGGGCCCTAAATGAAAAACTGTTTTTT | CASSQVFGALNEKLFF
15 | NA | TRBJ1-4 | NA | TRBV7-8 | TGTGCCAGCAGCTTATGGGGGGTTACTAATGAAAAACTGTTTTTT | CASSLWGVTNEKLFF
20 | NA | TRBJ2-4 | TRBD2 | TRBV6-2/TRBV6-3 | TGTGCCAGCAGTTACCCCAGTCCTAGCGGGAGTTTAAGGGCCAAAAACATTCAGTACTTC | CASSYPSPSGSLRAKNIQYF
14 | NA | TRBJ2-1 | TRBD1 | TRBV28 | TGTGCCAGCAGTTTTTCGGACAGGGACAATGAGCAGTTCTTC | CASSFSDRDNEQFF
15 | few | TRBJ2-4 | NA | TRBV29-1 | TGCAGCGTTGACCCCGGGACACCTAATTCAAACATTCAGTACTTC | CSVDPGTPNSNIQYF
13 | NA | TRBJ2-7 | NA | TRBV27 | TGTGCCAGCAGCCAATTTTTCACTGTTGAGCAGTACTTC | CASSQFFTVEQYF
15 | once | TRBJ1-4 | TRBD1 | TRBV4-2 | TGTGCCAGCAGCCAACCACAGGGGGCTATCGGAAAACTGTTTTTT | CASSQPQGAIGKLFF
11 | NA | TRBJ2-2 | NA | TRBV25-1 | TGTGCCAGCAGTCAGGGCGGGGAGCTGTTTTTT | CASSQGGELFF